This entry features one TCR beta chain sequence. The antigen is not known. Data came from immunoSEQ multiplex PCR; TCRdb stores just in-frame clones and leaves some out. Of about 2.4 million clones listed, 93% were seen once; the top ten hold 0.36%. The data were obtained in a study of shared clonotypes between healthy human individuals. Points from the study as a whole: Naive CD4 clonotypes overlapped across a handful of donors at approximately 5.5%. When compared with the clonotypes that were shared by all four sorted-subset donors, the non-shared clonotypes turned out to have lower generation probabilities.

The CDR3 contains 15 residues. Looked up from germline, CDR1 is SGHVS and CDR2 is FQNEAQ. V dropped 5 bases and J dropped 0 bases, with 11 bases sitting between them. The chain employs TRBV7-8 and TRBJ1-3; D ambiguous. Sequencing was done on a sample of naive CD4+ T cells from PBMCs. Subset denoted: CD45RA+ positively selected. The sequence was collected from a man aged 18 to 35 in good health. Some clones in this sample may be carry-over from other donors' samples. CDR3 sequence reads: CASSQMSASGNTIYF. In nucleotides, the CDR3 is TGTGCCAGCAGCCAGATGTCGGCCTCTGGAAACACCATATATTTT.